The 2 T cell receptor beta chains below come from one sample, sequenced in a study of blood T cell repertoires in COVID-19. Clones were read by immunoSEQ multiplex PCR, and TCRdb kept only the in-frame ones, dropping some. The sample yields nearly 110,000 clones, around 90% seen once. Input material: peripheral blood. These receptors came from a woman younger than 45 with acute or convalescent COVID-19.

This clone was seen a handful of times. The rearrangement joins TRBV28 to TRBJ1-5, with unresolved D. Trimming cost V 3 bases and J 2 bases, with 8 bases left between them. Germline values: CDR1 MDHEN, CDR2 SYDVKM. This CDR3 has 14 amino acids. The CDR3 DNA sequence: TGTGCCAGCAGTTTTTTATCGGGCAATCAGCCCCAGCATTTT. Translated, it gives CASSFLSGNQPQHF.

The genes are TRBV4-2 and TRBJ1-6; TRBD1 aligns across 7 bases. V was pared by 2 bases and J by 13 bases, with 11 bases of the junction left unmatched. Germline loops: CDR1 LGHNA, CDR2 YNFKEQ. This CDR3 is 15 amino acids long. Here the CDR3 reads CASSQPNRGAAPLHF. In nucleotides, the CDR3 is TGTGCCAGCAGCCAACCTAACAGGGGAGCGGCGCCCCTCCACTTT.